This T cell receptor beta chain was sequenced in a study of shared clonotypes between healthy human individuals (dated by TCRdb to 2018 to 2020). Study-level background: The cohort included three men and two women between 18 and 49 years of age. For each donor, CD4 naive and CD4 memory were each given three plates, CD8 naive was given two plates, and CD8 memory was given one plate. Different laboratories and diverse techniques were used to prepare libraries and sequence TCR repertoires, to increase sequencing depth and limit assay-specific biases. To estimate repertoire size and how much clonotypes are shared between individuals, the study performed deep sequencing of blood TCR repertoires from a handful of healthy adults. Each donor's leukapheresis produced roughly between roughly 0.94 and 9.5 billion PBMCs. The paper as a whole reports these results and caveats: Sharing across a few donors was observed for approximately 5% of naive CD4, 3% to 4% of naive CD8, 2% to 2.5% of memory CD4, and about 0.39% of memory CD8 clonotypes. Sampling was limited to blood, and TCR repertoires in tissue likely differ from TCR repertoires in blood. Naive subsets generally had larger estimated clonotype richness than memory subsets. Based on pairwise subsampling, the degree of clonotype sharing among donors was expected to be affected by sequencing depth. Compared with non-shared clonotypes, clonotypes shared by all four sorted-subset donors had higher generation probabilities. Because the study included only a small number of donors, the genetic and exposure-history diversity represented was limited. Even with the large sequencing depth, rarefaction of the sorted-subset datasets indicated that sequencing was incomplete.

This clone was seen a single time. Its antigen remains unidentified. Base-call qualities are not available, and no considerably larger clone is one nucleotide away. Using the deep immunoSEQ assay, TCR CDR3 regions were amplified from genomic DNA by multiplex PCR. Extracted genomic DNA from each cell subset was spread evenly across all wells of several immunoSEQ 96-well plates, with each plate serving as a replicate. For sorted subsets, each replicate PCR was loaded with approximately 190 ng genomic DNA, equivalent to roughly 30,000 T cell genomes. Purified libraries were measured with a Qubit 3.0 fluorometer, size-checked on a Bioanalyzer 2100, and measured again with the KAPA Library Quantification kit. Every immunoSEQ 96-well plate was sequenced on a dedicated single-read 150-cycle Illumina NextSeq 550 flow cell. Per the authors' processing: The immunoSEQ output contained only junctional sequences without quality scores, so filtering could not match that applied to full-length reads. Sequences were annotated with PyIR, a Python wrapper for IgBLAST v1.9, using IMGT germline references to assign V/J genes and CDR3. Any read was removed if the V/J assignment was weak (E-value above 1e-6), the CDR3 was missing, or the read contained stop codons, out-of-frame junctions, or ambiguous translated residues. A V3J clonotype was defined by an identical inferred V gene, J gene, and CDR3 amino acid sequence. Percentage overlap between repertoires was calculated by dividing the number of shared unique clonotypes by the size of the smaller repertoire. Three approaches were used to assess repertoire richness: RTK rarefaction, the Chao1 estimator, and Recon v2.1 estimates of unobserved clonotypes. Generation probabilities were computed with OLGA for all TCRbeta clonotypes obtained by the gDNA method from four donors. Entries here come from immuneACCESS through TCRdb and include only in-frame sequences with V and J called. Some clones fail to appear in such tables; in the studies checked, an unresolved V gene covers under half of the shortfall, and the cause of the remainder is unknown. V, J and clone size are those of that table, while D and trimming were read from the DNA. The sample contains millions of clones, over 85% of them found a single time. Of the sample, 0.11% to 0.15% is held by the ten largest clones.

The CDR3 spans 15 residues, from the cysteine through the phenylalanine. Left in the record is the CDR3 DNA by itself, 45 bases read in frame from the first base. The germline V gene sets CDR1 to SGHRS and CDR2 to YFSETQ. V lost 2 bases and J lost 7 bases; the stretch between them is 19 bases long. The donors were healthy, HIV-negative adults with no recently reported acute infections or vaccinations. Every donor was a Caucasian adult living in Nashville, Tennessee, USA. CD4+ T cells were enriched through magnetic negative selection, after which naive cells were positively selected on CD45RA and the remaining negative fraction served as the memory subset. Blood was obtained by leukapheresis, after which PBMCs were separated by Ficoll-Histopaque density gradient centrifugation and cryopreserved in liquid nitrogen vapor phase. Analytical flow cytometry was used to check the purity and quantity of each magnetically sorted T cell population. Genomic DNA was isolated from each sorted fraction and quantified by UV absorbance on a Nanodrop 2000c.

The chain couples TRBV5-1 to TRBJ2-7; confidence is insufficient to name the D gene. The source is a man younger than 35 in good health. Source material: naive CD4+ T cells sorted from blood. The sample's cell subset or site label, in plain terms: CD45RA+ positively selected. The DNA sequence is TGCGCCAGCAGCTTTTCGGCAGTTACCTTGAGGGAGCAGTACTTC. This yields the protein CASSFSAVTLREQYF.